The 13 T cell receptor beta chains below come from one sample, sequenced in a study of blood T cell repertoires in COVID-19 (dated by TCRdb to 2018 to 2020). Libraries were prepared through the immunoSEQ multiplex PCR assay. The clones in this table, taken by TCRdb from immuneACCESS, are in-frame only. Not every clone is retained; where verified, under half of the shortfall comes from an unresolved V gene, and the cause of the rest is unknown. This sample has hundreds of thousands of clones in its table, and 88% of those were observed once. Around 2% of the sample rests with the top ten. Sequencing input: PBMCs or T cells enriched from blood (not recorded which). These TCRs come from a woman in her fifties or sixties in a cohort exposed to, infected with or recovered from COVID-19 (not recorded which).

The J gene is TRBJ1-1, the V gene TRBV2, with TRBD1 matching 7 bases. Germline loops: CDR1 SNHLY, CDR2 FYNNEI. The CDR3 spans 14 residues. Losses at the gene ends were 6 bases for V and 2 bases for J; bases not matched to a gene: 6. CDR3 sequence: CASRYRGFNTEAFF. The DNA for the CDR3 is TGTGCCAGCAGGTACAGGGGCTTCAACACTGAAGCTTTCTTT.

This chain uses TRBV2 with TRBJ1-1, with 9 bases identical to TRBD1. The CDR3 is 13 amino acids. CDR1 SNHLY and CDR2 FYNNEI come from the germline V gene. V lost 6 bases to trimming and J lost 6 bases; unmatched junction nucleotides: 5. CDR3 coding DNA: TGTGCCAGCAGACAGGGGGCGGCCTCTGAAGCTTTCTTT. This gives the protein CASRQGAASEAFF.

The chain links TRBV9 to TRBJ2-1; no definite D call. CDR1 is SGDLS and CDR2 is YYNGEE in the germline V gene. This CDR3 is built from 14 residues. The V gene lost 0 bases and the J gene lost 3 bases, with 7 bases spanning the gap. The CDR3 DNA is TGTGCCAGCAGCGTAGGACTCGTCTACAATGAGCAGTTCTTC. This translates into CASSVGLVYNEQFF.

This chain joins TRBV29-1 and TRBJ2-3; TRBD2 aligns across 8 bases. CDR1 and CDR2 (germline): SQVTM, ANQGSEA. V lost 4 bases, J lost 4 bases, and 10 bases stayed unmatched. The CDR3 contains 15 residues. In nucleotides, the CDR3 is TGCAGCGTTGGCACAGCGGGAGTAAGATCAGATACGCAGTATTTT. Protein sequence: CSVGTAGVRSDTQYF.

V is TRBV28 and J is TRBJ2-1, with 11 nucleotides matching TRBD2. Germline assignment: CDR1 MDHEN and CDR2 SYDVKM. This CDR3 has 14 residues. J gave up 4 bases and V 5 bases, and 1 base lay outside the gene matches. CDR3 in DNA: TGTGCCAGCAGTGGACTAGCGGGTTACAATGAGCAGTTCTTC. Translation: CASSGLAGYNEQFF.

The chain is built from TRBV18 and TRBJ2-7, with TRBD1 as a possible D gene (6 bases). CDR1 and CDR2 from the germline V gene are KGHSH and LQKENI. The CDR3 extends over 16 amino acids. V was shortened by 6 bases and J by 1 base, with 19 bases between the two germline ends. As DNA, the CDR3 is TGTGCCAGCTCGCCTCAACCGGGACAAACATCCTACGAGCAGTACTTC. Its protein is CASSPQPGQTSYEQYF.

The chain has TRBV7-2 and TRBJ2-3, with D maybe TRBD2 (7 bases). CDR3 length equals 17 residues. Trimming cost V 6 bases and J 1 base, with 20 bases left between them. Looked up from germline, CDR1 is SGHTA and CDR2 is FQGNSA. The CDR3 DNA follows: TGTGCCAGCAGGGTCTTGGGGGGGGCGTTCGGCACAGATACGCAGTATTTT. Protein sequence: CASRVLGGAFGTDTQYF.

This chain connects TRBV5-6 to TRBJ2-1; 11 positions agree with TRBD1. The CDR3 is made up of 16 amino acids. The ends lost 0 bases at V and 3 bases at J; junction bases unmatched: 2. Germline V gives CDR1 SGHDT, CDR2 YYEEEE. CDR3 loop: CASSLGGTGGYNEQFF. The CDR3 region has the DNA TGTGCCAGCAGCTTGGGCGGGACAGGGGGCTACAATGAGCAGTTCTTC.

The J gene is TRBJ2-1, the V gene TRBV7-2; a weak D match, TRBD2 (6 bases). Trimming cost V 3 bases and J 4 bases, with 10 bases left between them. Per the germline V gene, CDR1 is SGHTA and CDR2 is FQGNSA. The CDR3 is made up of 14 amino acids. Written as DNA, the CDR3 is TGTGCCAGCAGCTTCCGGGAGTTTTACAATGAGCAGTTCTTC. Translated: CASSFREFYNEQFF.

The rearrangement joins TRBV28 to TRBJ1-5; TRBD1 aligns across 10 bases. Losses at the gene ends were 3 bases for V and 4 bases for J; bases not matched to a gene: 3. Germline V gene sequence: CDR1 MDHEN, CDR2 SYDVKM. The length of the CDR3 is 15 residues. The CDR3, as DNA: TGTGCCAGCAGTTTCCCGGGACAGGGGAATCAGCCCCAGCATTTT. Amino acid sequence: CASSFPGQGNQPQHF.

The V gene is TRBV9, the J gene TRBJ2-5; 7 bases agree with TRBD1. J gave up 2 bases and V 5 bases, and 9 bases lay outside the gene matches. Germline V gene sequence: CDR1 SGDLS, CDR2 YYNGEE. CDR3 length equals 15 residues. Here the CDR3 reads CASSYRDSRQETQYF. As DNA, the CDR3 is TGTGCCAGCAGTTACCGGGACAGTCGTCAAGAGACCCAGTACTTC.

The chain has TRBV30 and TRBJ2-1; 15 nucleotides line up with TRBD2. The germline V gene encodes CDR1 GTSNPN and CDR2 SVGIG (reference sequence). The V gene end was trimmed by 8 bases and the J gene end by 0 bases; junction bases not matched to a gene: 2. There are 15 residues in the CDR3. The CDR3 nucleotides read TGTGCCCGGGGACTAGCGGGAGGCTCCTACAATGAGCAGTTCTTC. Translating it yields CARGLAGGSYNEQFF.

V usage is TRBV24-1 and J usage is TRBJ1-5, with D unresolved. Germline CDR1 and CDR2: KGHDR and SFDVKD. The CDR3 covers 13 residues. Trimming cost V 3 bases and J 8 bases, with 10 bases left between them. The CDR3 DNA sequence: TGTGCCACCAGTGATGGCTCCGGGGAGCCCCAGCATTTT. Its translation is CATSDGSGEPQHF.